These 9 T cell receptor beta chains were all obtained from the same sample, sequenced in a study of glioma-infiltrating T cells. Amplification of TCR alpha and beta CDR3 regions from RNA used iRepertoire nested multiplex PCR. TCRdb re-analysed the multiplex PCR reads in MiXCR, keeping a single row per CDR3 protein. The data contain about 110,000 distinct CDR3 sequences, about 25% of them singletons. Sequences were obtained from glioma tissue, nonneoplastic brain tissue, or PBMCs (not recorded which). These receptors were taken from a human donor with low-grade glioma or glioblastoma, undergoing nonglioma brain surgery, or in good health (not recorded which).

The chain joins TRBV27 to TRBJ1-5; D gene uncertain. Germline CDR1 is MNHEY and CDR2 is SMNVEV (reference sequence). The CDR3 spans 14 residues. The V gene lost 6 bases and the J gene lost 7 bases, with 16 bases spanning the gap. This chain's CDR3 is CASRRPRREQPQHF. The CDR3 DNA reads TGTGCCAGCAGAAGGCCAAGGCGGGAGCAGCCCCAGCATTTT.

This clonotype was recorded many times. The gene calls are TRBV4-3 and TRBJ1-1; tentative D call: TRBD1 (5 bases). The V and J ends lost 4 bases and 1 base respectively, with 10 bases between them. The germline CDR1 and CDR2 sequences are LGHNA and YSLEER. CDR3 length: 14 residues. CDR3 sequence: CASSPDSGNTEAFF. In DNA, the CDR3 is TGCGCCAGCAGCCCCGACAGTGGGAACACTGAAGCTTTCTTT.

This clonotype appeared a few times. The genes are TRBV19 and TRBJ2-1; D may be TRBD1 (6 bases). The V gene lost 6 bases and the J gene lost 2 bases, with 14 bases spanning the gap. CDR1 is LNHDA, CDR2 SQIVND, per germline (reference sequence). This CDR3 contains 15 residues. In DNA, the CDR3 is TGTGCCAGTAGAACCACAGGGATCGCCTACAATGAGCAGTTCTTC. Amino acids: CASRTTGIAYNEQFF. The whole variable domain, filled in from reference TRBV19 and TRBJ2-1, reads DGGITQSPKYLFRKEGQNVTLSCEQNLNHDAMYWYRQDPGQGLRLIYYSQIVNDFQKGDIAEGYSVSREKKESFPLTVTSAQKNPTAFYLCASRTTGIAYNEQFFGPGTRLTVL.

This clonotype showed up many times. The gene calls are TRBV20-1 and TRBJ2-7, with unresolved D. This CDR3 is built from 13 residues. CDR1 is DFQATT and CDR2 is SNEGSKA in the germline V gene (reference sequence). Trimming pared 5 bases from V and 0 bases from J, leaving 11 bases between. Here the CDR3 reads CSASDRTSYEQYF. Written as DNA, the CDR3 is TGCAGTGCTTCGGACCGGACCTCCTACGAGCAGTACTTC.

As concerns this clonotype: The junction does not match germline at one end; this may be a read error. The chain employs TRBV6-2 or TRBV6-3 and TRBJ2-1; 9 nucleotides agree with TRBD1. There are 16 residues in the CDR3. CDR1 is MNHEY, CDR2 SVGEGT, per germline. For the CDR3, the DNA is TGTTCCAGTGCTAGGGGCCCGGGACAGGGACCCAATGAGCAGTTCTTC. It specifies CSSARGPGQGPNEQFF.

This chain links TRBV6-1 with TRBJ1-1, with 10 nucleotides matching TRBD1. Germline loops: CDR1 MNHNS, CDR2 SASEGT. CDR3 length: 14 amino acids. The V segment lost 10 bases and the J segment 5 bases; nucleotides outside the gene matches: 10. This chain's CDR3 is CANTLTGGWTEAFF. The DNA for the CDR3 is TGTGCCAACACCTTGACAGGGGGCTGGACTGAAGCTTTCTTT.

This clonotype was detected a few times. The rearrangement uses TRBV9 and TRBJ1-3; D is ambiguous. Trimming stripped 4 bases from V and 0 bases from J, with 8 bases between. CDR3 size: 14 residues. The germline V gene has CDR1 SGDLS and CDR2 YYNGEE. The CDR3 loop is CASSSRFSGNTIYF. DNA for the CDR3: TGTGCCAGCAGCTCACGCTTCTCTGGAAACACCATATATTTT.

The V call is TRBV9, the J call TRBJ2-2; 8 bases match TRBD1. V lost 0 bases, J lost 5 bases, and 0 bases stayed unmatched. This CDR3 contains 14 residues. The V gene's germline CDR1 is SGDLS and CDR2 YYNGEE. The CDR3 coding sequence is TGTGCCAGCAGCGTAGGACAGGGGACCGGGGAGCTGTTTTTT. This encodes CASSVGQGTGELFF.

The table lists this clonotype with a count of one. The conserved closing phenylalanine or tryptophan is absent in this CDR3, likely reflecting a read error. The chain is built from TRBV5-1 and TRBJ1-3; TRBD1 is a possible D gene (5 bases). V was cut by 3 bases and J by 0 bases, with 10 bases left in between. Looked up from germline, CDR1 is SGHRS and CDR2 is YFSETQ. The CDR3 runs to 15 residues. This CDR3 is CASSSTASSGNTIYL. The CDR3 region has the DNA TGCGCCAGCAGCTCGACAGCAAGCTCTGGAAACACCATATATCTT.